Sequencing of this T cell receptor (beta chain) was carried out in a study of blood T cell repertoires in COVID-19. The assay was immunoSEQ multiplex PCR, and TCRdb's table has in-frame clones only and misses some. The sample holds tens of thousands of clones, 65% to 90% seen once. CDR1 and CDR2 from the germline V gene are SGDLS and YYNGEE. The CDR3 totals 15 residues. Trimming removed 1 base from V and 4 bases from J; junction bases left unmatched: 3. The TCR comes from a human donor in a cohort sampled during active COVID-19. Material: peripheral blood. This chain connects TRBV9 to TRBJ2-3; TRBD2 matches at 10 bases. The CDR3 region has the DNA TGTGCCAGCAGCGTACGACTAGCGGGCTCAGATACGCAGTATTTT. This gives the protein CASSVRLAGSDTQYF. The whole variable domain, remainder taken from reference TRBV9 and TRBJ2-3, is DSGVTQTPKHLITATGQRVTLRCSPRSGDLSVYWYQQSLDQGLQFLIQYYNGEERAKGNILERFSAQQFPDLHSELNLSSLELGDSALYFCASSVRLAGSDTQYFGPGTRLTVL.